This T cell receptor (beta chain) was sequenced during a study of OX40 agonist ivuxolimab in advanced cancers. A note on this clone: What it binds is unknown.

The germline V gene encodes CDR1 MNHEY and CDR2 SVGAGI. The CDR3 covers 13 residues. A history of autoimmune disease or systemic immunosuppression excluded patients. On cycle 4 day 1 and cycle 7 day 1, as well as at baseline, blood was sampled. Study conclusions and caveats: CD4+ and CD8+ T cells in blood underwent clonal expansion by week 6 at 0.1 to 3.0 mg/kg. In general, CD8+ T cells held more expanded clones than CD4+ did, on average.

Measured with immunoSEQ multiplex PCR; TCRdb has only the in-frame clones, and not every one. Of over 30,000 clones listed, 80% to 95% were seen once; the top ten hold approximately 3.8%. The source is an adult with an advanced solid tumor such as melanoma, head and neck, liver or kidney cancer. The sequencing used CD4+ or CD8+ T cells sorted from blood, collected in a trial of the OX40 agonist ivuxolimab. The rearrangement uses TRBV6-5 and TRBJ2-5; 11 bases match TRBD1. The J call may be wrong; the DNA end is better matched by TRBJ2-7. The CDR3 sequence: CASTIGTGGEQYF. CDR3 coding DNA: TGTGCCAGCACTATCGGGACAGGGGGCGAGCAGTACTTC.